A selection of T cell receptor beta chains follows, all from one sample in a study of T cells in localized non-small cell lung cancer. Produced via immunoSEQ multiplex PCR; TCRdb's table is partial and in-frame only. The sample consists of about 11,000 clones, roughly 27% of them appearing once. Sequencing was performed on lung tumor tissue, taken before any cancer treatment. The receptors originated from a man aged 35 to 69 with stage I lung adenocarcinoma. CDR3s include the opening cysteine and the closing phenylalanine or tryptophan. D genes are given only for firm matches. Expanded clones are given a class, and other clones once, few, many or no size at all.

D,V,size,J,CDR3,DNA
NA,TRBV30,NA,TRBJ2-2,CAWRSRDKTGELFF,TGTGCCTGGAGAAGCCGGGACAAGACCGGGGAGCTGTTTTTT
NA,TRBV6-8,few,TRBJ1-2,CASSVKGGRGGYTF,TGTGCCAGCAGTGTTAAAGGGGGAAGGGGTGGCTACACCTTC
NA,TRBV19,NA,TRBJ1-5,CASTMAREGWRNQPQHF,TGTGCCAGTACCATGGCGAGGGAAGGCTGGCGCAATCAGCCCCAGCATTTT
NA,TRBV4-1,few,TRBJ1-3,CASSHDTGIAGNTIYF,TGCGCCAGCAGCCATGATACAGGGATCGCTGGAAACACCATATATTTT
NA,TRBV14,NA,TRBJ1-2,CASTRSHFGGYTF,TGTGCCAGCACGAGGTCTCACTTTGGTGGCTACACCTTC
NA,TRBV29-1,few,TRBJ1-1,CSVVDRNTEAFF,TGCAGCGTTGTTGACAGGAACACTGAAGCTTTCTTT
NA,TRBV28,few,TRBJ1-1,CASSSRNTEAFF,TGTGCCAGCAGTTCGAGGAACACTGAAGCTTTCTTT
TRBD1,TRBV5-1,NA,TRBJ2-2,CASSLTGGTGELFF,TGCGCCAGCAGCTTGACAGGGGGGACCGGGGAGCTGTTTTTT
TRBD1,TRBV30,few,TRBJ1-1,CAFDRGEVGAFF,TGTGCCTTCGACAGGGGAGAGGTTGGAGCTTTCTTT
NA,TRBV11-3,NA,TRBJ2-1,CASSLNQGIYNEQFF,TGTGCCAGCAGCCTGAACCAGGGTATCTACAATGAGCAGTTCTTC
NA,TRBV25-1,NA,TRBJ1-5,CASGLGVQPQHF,TGTGCCTCCGGCTTGGGGGTTCAGCCCCAGCATTTT
NA,TRBV10-3,few,TRBJ1-2,CAISEGAGNYGYTF,TGTGCCATCAGTGAAGGGGCAGGGAACTATGGCTACACCTTC
NA,TRBV4-1,few,TRBJ2-7,CASSQDLGRSYEQYF,TGCGCCAGCAGCCAAGATCTGGGTCGCTCCTACGAGCAGTACTTC
NA,TRBV9,NA,TRBJ2-2,CASSRGNANTGELFF,TGTGCCAGCAGCCGAGGAAACGCGAACACCGGGGAGCTGTTTTTT
NA,TRBV18,few,TRBJ1-4,CASSNTITNEKLFF,TGTGCCAGCTCCAACACTATCACTAATGAAAAACTGTTTTTT
TRBD1,TRBV10-2,NA,TRBJ1-6,CASSEPGGLSPLHF,TGCGCCAGCAGTGAGCCAGGGGGTCTGTCACCCCTCCACTTT
NA,TRBV10-3,few,TRBJ1-6,CAISESEAGESPLHF,TGTGCCATCAGTGAGTCAGAGGCAGGGGAGTCACCCCTCCACTTT
NA,TRBV6-8,NA,TRBJ1-1,CASRRMNTEAFF,TGTGCCAGCCGGAGGATGAACACTGAAGCTTTCTTT
NA,TRBV18,NA,TRBJ2-1,CASSGPALEQFF,TGTGCCAGCTCGGGGCCTGCACTTGAGCAGTTCTTC
NA,TRBV6-7,few,TRBJ2-4,CASSEVDHLAKNIQYF,TGTGCCAGCAGTGAAGTGGACCACCTAGCCAAAAACATTCAGTACTTC
NA,TRBV19,NA,TRBJ1-4,CASSIRQPNEKLFF,TGTGCCAGTAGTATACGACAGCCTAATGAAAAACTGTTTTTT
NA,TRBV5-1,NA,TRBJ1-5,CASSFGDSNQPQHF,TGCGCCAGCAGCTTCGGGGACAGCAATCAGCCCCAGCATTTT
NA,TRBV19,NA,TRBJ1-3,CASSRTVYASGNTIYF,TGTGCCAGCTCTAGGACAGTTTATGCCTCTGGAAACACCATATATTTT
NA,TRBV11-3,NA,TRBJ1-1,CASSLVGGLNTEAFF,TGTGCCAGCAGCTTGGTGGGGGGGCTGAACACTGAAGCTTTCTTT
NA,TRBV6-8,medium-sized,TRBJ2-1,CASSERWDEQFF,TGTGCCAGCAGCGAGAGATGGGATGAGCAGTTCTTC
TRBD2,TRBV19,NA,TRBJ2-1,CASSTTSGREEQFF,TGTGCCAGTAGTACCACTAGCGGTCGAGAGGAGCAGTTCTTC
NA,TRBV10-2,NA,TRBJ2-2,CASTGAGLSTGELFF,TGCGCCAGCACCGGCGCTGGTCTCTCCACCGGGGAGCTGTTTTTT
NA,TRBV6-8,NA,TRBJ1-4,CASSPLGGEKLFF,TGTGCCAGCAGTCCGCTTGGGGGTGAAAAACTGTTTTTT
NA,TRBV19,few,TRBJ1-1,CATSTGPNSGAFF,TGTGCCACTTCCACGGGCCCGAATTCTGGAGCTTTCTTT
NA,TRBV5-1,NA,TRBJ2-2,CASSLVRDTGELFF,TGCGCCAGCAGCTTGGTTCGGGACACCGGGGAGCTGTTTTTT
NA,TRBV7-5,NA,TRBJ2-6,CASSLIKGTGANVLTF,TGTGCCAGCAGCTTAATTAAAGGGACTGGGGCCAACGTCCTGACTTTC
NA,TRBV5-1,NA,TRBJ2-2,CASSLEGGSGELFF,TGCGCCAGCAGCTTGGAGGGAGGAAGCGGGGAGCTGTTTTTT
NA,TRBV9,few,TRBJ2-7,CASSVASGFSTYEQYF,TGTGCCAGCAGCGTAGCGTCGGGCTTCTCCACCTACGAGCAGTACTTC
NA,TRBV18,NA,TRBJ2-1,CASSPQGFGGEQFF,TGTGCCAGCTCACCACAGGGGTTCGGTGGGGAGCAGTTCTTC
NA,TRBV19,NA,TRBJ1-2,CASSIAEGYTF,TGTGCCAGTAGTATTGCAGAAGGCTACACCTTC
NA,TRBV15,NA,TRBJ1-2,CATSWAGEENYGYTF,TGTGCCACCAGCTGGGCGGGGGAGGAAAACTATGGCTACACCTTC
NA,TRBV30,NA,TRBJ2-7,CAWGNSYEQYF,TGTGCCTGGGGAAACTCCTACGAGCAGTACTTC
TRBD1,TRBV29-1,NA,TRBJ1-2,CSDSVPIDRGQDGYTF,TGCAGCGACTCTGTGCCAATTGACAGGGGGCAAGATGGCTACACCTTC
NA,TRBV6-8,NA,TRBJ1-6,CASSLQVSYNSPLHF,TGTGCCAGCAGTTTACAGGTCTCCTATAATTCACCCCTCCACTTT
NA,TRBV5-1,NA,TRBJ1-6,CASSLGLRGTLSGSPLHF,TGCGCCAGCAGCTTAGGTTTACGGGGAACCCTCTCGGGTTCACCCCTCCACTTT